These 8 T cell receptor beta chains originate from one sample sequenced in a study of graft-versus-host responses after intestinal transplantation. TCRdb's table, derived via immunoSEQ multiplex PCR, lists solely in-frame clones and lacks some. This sample carries tens of thousands of clones, 75% to 95% of them seen once, and the ten largest clones take about 6.3%. Their antigen targets remain unknown. Sequencing used unstimulated CD8+ T cells sorted from spleen or lymph node cells, obtained before intestinal transplant. Source of these receptors: a human donor who received an intestinal transplant.

Remarks on this clone: Other DNA sequences of this sample code for an identical CDR3. The chain links TRBV28 to TRBJ2-1; D unresolved. CDR3 length equals 11 residues. CDR1 and CDR2 (germline): MDHEN, SYDVKM. The ends were cut back, 6 bases at V and 6 bases at J, with 6 bases in the middle. The CDR3 spells CASSLSNEQFF. DNA of the CDR3: TGTGCCAGCAGCCTGTCCAATGAGCAGTTCTTC.

The chain employs TRBV6-1 and TRBJ1-1; 9 bases align to TRBD1. V shed 3 bases, J shed 0 bases, and the junction held 14 bases outside the gene matches. The CDR3 loop spans 19 amino acids. CDR1 MNHNS and CDR2 SASEGT come from the germline V gene. Here the CDR3 reads CASSDYRDREYEMNTEAFF. The CDR3 DNA reads as TGTGCCAGCAGTGATTACCGGGACAGGGAGTATGAAATGAACACTGAAGCTTTCTTT.

J is TRBJ2-7 and V is TRBV6-6; TRBD1 matches at 8 bases. This CDR3 has 15 residues. Germline-derived CDR1 and CDR2 are MNHNY and SVGAGI (reference sequence). J gave up 3 bases and V 0 bases, and 4 bases lay outside the gene matches. The CDR3 DNA sequence: TGTGCCAGCAGTTACTCGGATGGACAGGGCTACGAGCAGTACTTC. This translates into CASSYSDGQGYEQYF.

This chain links TRBV6-1 with TRBJ2-7, with D maybe TRBD1 (6 bases). The CDR3 is made up of 15 amino acids. Trimming shortened V by 6 bases and J by 3 bases, and 18 bases separated the two germline ends. Per germline, CDR1 MNHNS and CDR2 SASEGT. CDR3 sequence: CASSPETGPNYEQYF. The CDR3 DNA sequence: TGTGCCAGCAGCCCAGAAACAGGGCCAAACTACGAGCAGTACTTC.

The CDR3 loop reads CASSITSGTGITDTQYF. In DNA, the CDR3 is TGTGCCAGCAGTATCACCTCCGGGACAGGGATCACAGATACGCAGTATTTT. The chain couples TRBV27 to TRBJ2-3, with 9 nucleotides matching TRBD1. V dropped 5 bases and J dropped 2; count of bases not matched to a gene: 11. The CDR3 sequence is 17 residues long. CDR1 MNHEY and CDR2 SMNVEV come from the germline V gene (reference sequence).

This clone showed up just once. The rearrangement links TRBV29-1 to TRBJ1-2, with TRBD1 as a possible D gene (6 bases). In germline, CDR1 is SQVTM, CDR2 ANQGSEA. The V and J ends lost 4 bases and 0 bases respectively, with 12 bases between them. This CDR3 contains 14 residues. CDR3: CSVGDTYSNYGYTF. The CDR3 nucleotides are TGCAGCGTTGGGGACACCTACTCTAACTATGGCTACACCTTC.

V and J are TRBV7-6 and TRBJ2-1; 8 nucleotides agree with TRBD2. CDR1 SGHVS and CDR2 FNYEAQ come from the germline V gene. This CDR3 contains 15 residues. J lost 4 bases, V lost 0 bases, and 2 bases had no gene match. The CDR3 coding sequence is TGTGCCAGCAGCTTAGCCCTAGCGGGTTACAATGAGCAGTTCTTC. Its protein product is CASSLALAGYNEQFF.

This chain uses TRBV29-1 with TRBJ2-5, with a tentative D call TRBD2 (6 bases). CDR3 length: 15 amino acids. Germline loops: CDR1 SQVTM, CDR2 ANQGSEA. The germline V and J ends were trimmed by 1 base and 1 base, with 13 bases remaining between them. The CDR3 region has the DNA TGCAGCGTTGAAGGGACTATAAACATCCAAGAGACCCAGTACTTC. It encodes CSVEGTINIQETQYF.